These 22 T cell receptor beta chains were sequenced from one sample in a study of control samples from healthy donors and cancer patients. Data came from immunoSEQ multiplex PCR; TCRdb stores just in-frame clones and leaves some out. Of approximately 230,000 clones in the sample, over 75% were seen once. The sample consisted of PBMCs. All receptors derive from a woman aged 55-75 years with lung cancer.

This chain joins TRBV18 and TRBJ1-5, with D unclear. Trimming removed 2 bases from V and 0 bases from J, with 5 bases in between. The germline gives CDR1 KGHSH, CDR2 LQKENI. The CDR3 sequence is 14 residues long. The CDR3 sequence is CASSPGNSNQPQHF. CDR3 bases: TGTGCCAGCTCACCAGGGAATAGCAATCAGCCCCAGCATTTT.

This clone was detected a few times. The chain is built from TRBV4-2 and TRBJ1-5; 7 nucleotides align to TRBD1. The CDR3 is 16 residues long. Trimming removed 2 bases from V and 0 bases from J; junction bases left unmatched: 4. Germline lookup yields CDR1 LGHNA and CDR2 YNFKEQ. CDR3 sequence: CASSQFTGDSNQPQHF. The CDR3 nucleotides read TGTGCCAGCAGCCAATTTACAGGGGATAGCAATCAGCCCCAGCATTTT.

The chain joins TRBV27 to TRBJ1-5; no definite D call. V was cut by 3 bases and J by 6 bases, with 18 bases left in between. This CDR3 has 16 residues. Germline assignment: CDR1 MNHEY and CDR2 SMNVEV (reference sequence). The CDR3, as DNA: TGTGCCAGCAGTTTTTTCCCCCCGGGGTCTGGTCAGCCCCAGCATTTT. Its translation is CASSFFPPGSGQPQHF.

The chain has TRBV11-2 and TRBJ1-6, with D possibly being TRBD1 (5 bases). Germline V gives CDR1 SGHAT, CDR2 FQNNGV. The CDR3 extends over 14 amino acids. Trimming cost V 3 bases and J 4 bases, with 7 bases left between them. For the CDR3, the DNA is TGTGCCAGCAGCTTGACAGTTTATAATTCACCCCTCCACTTT. This translates into CASSLTVYNSPLHF.

The rearrangement links TRBV20-1 to TRBJ2-5; 9 bases fit TRBD2. J lost 3 bases, V lost 3 bases, and 5 bases had no gene match. The V gene's germline CDR1 is DFQATT and CDR2 SNEGSKA (reference sequence). The CDR3 consists of 14 residues. The CDR3 is CSASTTSGKETQYF. CDR3 sequence (DNA): TGCAGTGCTAGTACGACTAGCGGAAAAGAGACCCAGTACTTC.

The V gene is TRBV5-1, the J gene TRBJ2-5, with no clear D. Germline-derived CDR1 and CDR2 are SGHRS and YFSETQ. Trimming removed 2 bases from V and 5 bases from J, with 13 bases in between. The CDR3 covers 14 residues. The CDR3 coding sequence is TGCGCCAGCAGCTTTTTTAGTCCCATGGAGACCCAGTACTTC. Amino acids: CASSFFSPMETQYF.

The chain couples TRBV3-1 (or the pseudogene TRBV3-2) to TRBJ1-2, with TRBD1 as a possible D gene (5 bases). With 4 bases removed from V and 8 bases from J, the gap between germline ends came to 20 bases. The CDR3 length is 15 residues. The V gene's germline CDR1 is LGHDT and CDR2 YNNKEL (reference sequence). The CDR3, as DNA: TGTGCCAGCAGCCCCAACACCGGGACCTCCTACGGCTACACCTTC. It encodes CASSPNTGTSYGYTF.

The chain has TRBV6-1 and TRBJ2-7; TRBD1 might be the D (6 bases). Germline V gives CDR1 MNHNS, CDR2 SASEGT. The V and J ends lost 2 bases and 5 bases respectively, with 10 bases between them. There are 13 residues in the CDR3. The CDR3 nucleotides read TGTGCCAGCAGTGAAAACTACAGGGACGAGCAGTACTTC. Translating gives CASSENYRDEQYF.

This clone showed up just a few times. The rearrangement joins TRBV5-1 to TRBJ2-5; TRBD1 is a possible D gene (8 bases). The V end lost 4 bases, the J end lost 5 bases, and 12 bases lay between the germline ends. This CDR3 comprises 13 residues. CDR1 and CDR2 (germline): SGHRS, YFSETQ. The CDR3 coding sequence is TGCGCCAGCAGCATACAGGGGGGGGAGACCCAGTACTTC. Residues: CASSIQGGETQYF.

This chain uses TRBV3-1 (or the pseudogene TRBV3-2) with TRBJ1-3; possibly TRBD1 for D (6 bases). Trimming shortened V by 6 bases and J by 0 bases, and 15 bases separated the two germline ends. The CDR3 runs 16 residues. CDR1 is LGHDT, CDR2 YNNKEL, per germline (reference sequence). CDR3 sequence (DNA): TGTGCCAGCAGTGGTTTAACAGGGAGCTCTGGAAACACCATATATTTT. Amino acids: CASSGLTGSSGNTIYF.

The chain couples TRBV5-1 to TRBJ2-2, with D perhaps matching TRBD1 (5 bases). Deletions cut 0 bases from V and 3 bases from J, with 12 bases between. The germline CDR1 and CDR2 sequences are SGHRS and YFSETQ. CDR3 length equals 16 residues. CDR3 bases: TGCGCCAGCAGCTTGGTAGGGGAACGGGACACCGGGGAGCTGTTTTTT. It codes for CASSLVGERDTGELFF.

The V call is TRBV4-1, the J call TRBJ2-1; possible D gene TRBD1, 5 bases. The V end lost 2 bases, the J end lost 5 bases, and 10 bases lay between the germline ends. CDR1 and CDR2 from the germline V gene are MGHRA and YSYEKL. The CDR3 totals 14 residues. CDR3 nucleotides: TGCGCCAGCAGCCAACGAATAGGGGACAATGAGCAGTTCTTC. Translated: CASSQRIGDNEQFF.

This clone was observed a handful of times. The chain recombines TRBV7-2 with TRBJ2-1, with D unresolved. The CDR3 totals 14 residues. The V gene's germline CDR1 is SGHTA and CDR2 FQGNSA. The V end lost 5 bases, the J end lost 2 bases, and 10 bases lay between the germline ends. The CDR3 region has the DNA TGTGCCAGCAGCCCAAGTCGGGCCTACAATGAGCAGTTCTTC. The encoded protein is CASSPSRAYNEQFF.

The chain joins TRBV2 to TRBJ2-5; D possibly corresponds to TRBD1 (7 bases). The CDR3 extends over 12 amino acids. CDR1 and CDR2 from the germline V gene are SNHLY and FYNNEI. V was shortened by 8 bases and J by 5 bases, with 12 bases between the two germline ends. The CDR3, as DNA: TGTGCCAGCGCGACAGGGAGGGAGACCCAGTACTTC. Its protein is CASATGRETQYF.

The CDR3 nucleotides read TGCGCCAGCAGCTTGGCAGAGGGACTCGGAGGCTACACCTTC. It encodes CASSLAEGLGGYTF. V is TRBV5-1 and J is TRBJ1-2, with D possibly TRBD1 on 5 matching bases. CDR1 SGHRS and CDR2 YFSETQ come from the germline V gene. Trimming took 0 bases from V and 8 from J, leaving 14 bases between them. The CDR3 covers 14 residues.

This chain uses TRBV12-2 with TRBJ1-1; TRBD1 is the table's D call, not checked against the DNA. TRBV12-2 is deemed a pseudogene. The CDR3 is made up of 14 amino acids. The CDR3 sequence: CASRFIGAGAEAFF. CDR3 nucleotide sequence: TGTGCAAGTCGCTTCATAGGGGCTGGCGCTGAAGCTTTCTTT.

The V gene is TRBV27, the J gene TRBJ1-6; D gene uncertain. Trimming removed 2 bases from V and 4 bases from J, with 12 bases in between. Germline V gene data show CDR1 as MNHEY and CDR2 as SMNVEV (reference sequence). The CDR3 runs to 16 residues. CDR3 sequence reads: CASSLAAGGYNSPLHF. The CDR3 DNA reads TGTGCCAGCAGTTTAGCAGCGGGAGGGTATAATTCACCCCTCCACTTT.

The chain is built from TRBV30 and TRBJ1-1; 8 bases match TRBD1. Trimming at V came to 4 bases and at J to 4 bases, leaving 5 bases not matched to a gene. Germline CDR1 is GTSNPN and CDR2 is SVGIG (reference sequence). This CDR3 has 13 residues. As DNA, the CDR3 is TGTGCCTGGAACAGGGGGTTTCGCACTGAAGCTTTCTTT. This encodes CAWNRGFRTEAFF.

The J gene is TRBJ2-2, the V gene TRBV18; no clear D. Germline V gene sequence: CDR1 KGHSH, CDR2 LQKENI. The CDR3 loop spans 15 amino acids. The V end lost 5 bases, the J end lost 3 bases, and 13 bases lay between the germline ends. In DNA, the CDR3 is TGTGCCAGCTCAGCCTGGACCCCCGACACCGGGGAGCTGTTTTTT. Residues: CASSAWTPDTGELFF.

In its sample, this clone was seen a few times. The genes are TRBV29-1 and TRBJ2-2; possible D gene TRBD1, 6 bases. Germline values: CDR1 SQVTM, CDR2 ANQGSEA. Trimming stripped 2 bases from V and 1 base from J, with 11 bases between. This CDR3 is built from 15 residues. The CDR3 nucleotides read TGCAGCGTTGAAAAGGGGGTCGAGAACACCGGGGAGCTGTTTTTT. It encodes CSVEKGVENTGELFF.

This clone was seen a few times. The chain joins TRBV10-1 to TRBJ2-3, with D tentatively TRBD1 (5 bases). The CDR3 covers 14 residues. From germline, CDR1 is WNHNN and CDR2 SYGVQD (reference sequence). Trimming stripped 4 bases from V and 2 bases from J, with 10 bases between. This CDR3 is CASSGQLSTDTQYF. In DNA form, the CDR3 reads TGCGCCAGCAGTGGACAGTTGTCCACAGATACGCAGTATTTT.

The chain employs TRBV19 and TRBJ1-5; weak D call: TRBD1 (5 bases). Between the trimmed V and J ends, which lost 7 bases and 6 bases, there was a span of 16 bases. Per germline, CDR1 LNHDA and CDR2 SQIVND (reference sequence). The CDR3 totals 14 residues. CDR3 coding DNA: TGTGCCAGTACCCCCGGGGAGGGGATTCAGCCCCAGCATTTT. This translates into CASTPGEGIQPQHF.